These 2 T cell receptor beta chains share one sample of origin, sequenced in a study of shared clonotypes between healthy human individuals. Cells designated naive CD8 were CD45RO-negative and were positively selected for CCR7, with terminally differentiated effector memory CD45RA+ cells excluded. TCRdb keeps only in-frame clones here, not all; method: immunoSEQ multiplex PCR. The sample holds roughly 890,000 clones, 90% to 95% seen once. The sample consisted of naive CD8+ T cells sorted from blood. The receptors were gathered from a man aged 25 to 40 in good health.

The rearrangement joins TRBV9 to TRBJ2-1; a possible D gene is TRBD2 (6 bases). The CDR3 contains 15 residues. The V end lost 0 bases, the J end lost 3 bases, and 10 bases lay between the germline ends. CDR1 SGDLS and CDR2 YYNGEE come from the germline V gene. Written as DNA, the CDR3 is TGTGCCAGCAGCGTAGCGGGACTTGACTACAATGAGCAGTTCTTC. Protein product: CASSVAGLDYNEQFF.

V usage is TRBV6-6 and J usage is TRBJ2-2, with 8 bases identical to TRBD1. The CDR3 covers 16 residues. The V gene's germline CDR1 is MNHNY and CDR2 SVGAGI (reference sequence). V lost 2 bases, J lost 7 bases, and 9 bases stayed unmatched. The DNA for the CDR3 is TGTGCCAGCAGTTACCAGGGGGCCGGTCTTGGCGGGGAGCTGTTTTTT. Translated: CASSYQGAGLGGELFF.